This section outlines one TCR beta chain sequence together with its context. V was cut by 0 bases and J by 2 bases, with 18 bases left in between. Germline V lookup: CDR1 SGHNT, CDR2 YYREEE (reference sequence). The CDR3 loop spans 17 amino acids. Original analysis: Reference gene primer amplification yielded estimated nucleated cell counts. Assay used: immunoSEQ multiplex PCR; TCRdb lists only in-frame clones, some missing. From that table come the V and J calls and clone size; the DNA was used to work out D and trimming. In the table there are a few hundred thousand clones, around 86% of which are singletons. The data are from a study of blood T cell repertoires in COVID-19. The wider study: From the United States, Italy and Spain came samples of acute and convalescent COVID-19. T cells, B-cell-depleted T cells, or PBMCs provided the cDNA or gDNA that served as material.

The rearrangement joins TRBV5-4 to TRBJ2-7; the D gene is possibly TRBD1 (5 bases). Material: peripheral blood. The receptor was derived from a woman aged 25 to 39 who had recovered from COVID-19. The CDR3 DNA reads TGTGCCAGCAGCTTGGAGGACAACCCCACCGGACCCTACGAGCAGTACTTC. Translating gives CASSLEDNPTGPYEQYF.